This T cell receptor (beta chain) was recovered during a study of early T cells in non-severe SARS-CoV-2 infection. Study at large: Sequencing of unsorted whole blood was done on bulk RNA, leaving chains unpaired. Study outcomes and limitations: There was a bias toward anti-spike CD8 responses in VDJdb matching, which missed private and CD4 specificities.

CDR1 and CDR2 (germline): MNHNS, SASEGT. The CDR3 length is 11 residues. Attachment of unique molecular identifiers was made to individual cDNA molecules. TCRdb used MiXCR to reprocess the 5' RACE reads, holding one entry per CDR3 protein. The data hold tens of thousands of distinct CDR3 sequences, with roughly an eighth observed a single time. A note on this clonotype: The antigen remains unidentified. At one end the junction does not follow the germline gene, possibly because of a read error.

Sequencing used whole blood. This TCR came from an adult who was a healthcare worker with PCR-confirmed SARS-CoV-2 infection or an uninfected control (not recorded which). The gene calls are TRBV6-1 and TRBJ2-4, with D unresolved. CDR3: CASSEAGIEDF. CDR3 bases: TGTGCCAGCAGTGAAGCGGGAATTGAGGACTTC.